The 16 T cell receptor beta chains listed next were all sequenced from one sample in a study of tumor-infiltrating lymphocytes in oesophageal squamous cell carcinoma. TCRdb re-derived calls from the PCR reads in MiXCR, one entry per CDR3 protein. The data hold 20,000 to 25,000 distinct CDR3 sequences, with roughly 40% observed a single time. Sequencing was performed on esophageal tumor tissue. These receptors came from a male donor with esophageal squamous cell carcinoma.

The V and J genes are TRBV11-1 and TRBJ2-3; tentative D call: TRBD2 (5 bases). The DNA end is a closer match to TRBJ2-5, so the J assignment may be wrong. There are 14 residues in the CDR3. Per the germline V gene, CDR1 is SGHAT and CDR2 is FQDESV (reference sequence). The CDR3 loop is CASRTTGIGETQYF. The CDR3 region has the DNA TGTGCCAGCAGAACGACGGGAATTGGAGAGACCCAGTACTTC.

This clonotype has just a few counts. V and J are TRBV4-2 and TRBJ2-5, with 9 bases aligning to TRBD2. Losses at the gene ends were 0 bases for V and 6 bases for J; bases not matched to a gene: 5. The CDR3 extends over 15 amino acids. CDR1 is LGHNA, CDR2 YNFKEQ, per germline. In DNA, the CDR3 is TGTGCCAGCAGCCAAGAGGCGGGGGGGAGGCAGACCCAGTACTTC. This codes for CASSQEAGGRQTQYF.

The sample holds a few counts of this clonotype. The rearrangement uses TRBV12-3 or TRBV12-4 and TRBJ2-1, with no clear D. V lost 3 bases and J 2 bases, leaving 11 bases between the germline ends. The CDR3 has 15 residues. CDR3 amino acids: CASSFGDGTYNEQFF. The CDR3 region has the DNA TGTGCCAGCAGTTTCGGTGACGGCACCTACAATGAGCAGTTCTTC.

In its sample, this clonotype was seen many times. The genes are TRBV5-4 and TRBJ1-6; 10 nucleotides match TRBD1. Losses at the gene ends were 0 bases for V and 6 bases for J; bases not matched to a gene: 0. Germline-derived CDR1 and CDR2 are SGHNT and YYREEE (reference sequence). CDR3 length: 15 residues. The CDR3 sequence is CASSLGTGGNSPLHF. The CDR3 DNA sequence: TGTGCCAGCAGCTTGGGGACAGGGGGTAATTCACCCCTCCACTTT.

This chain connects TRBV7-6 to TRBJ2-5; D gene ambiguous. Germline CDR1 and CDR2: SGHVS and FNYEAQ. V dropped 1 base and J dropped 4 bases, with 10 bases sitting between them. The CDR3 runs to 14 residues. The CDR3 reads CASSLGSARETQYF. The CDR3 bases are TGTGCCAGCAGCTTAGGATCGGCCAGAGAGACCCAGTACTTC.

There are many counts of this clonotype. This chain connects TRBV11-2 to TRBJ2-1; D ambiguous. V lost 0 bases to trimming and J lost 4 bases, with 7 bases between them. Germline V lookup: CDR1 SGHAT, CDR2 FQNNGV. CDR3 length: 14 amino acids. Here the CDR3 DNA reads TGTGCCAGCAGCTTAGAACCTACGTACAATGAGCAGTTCTTC. It codes for CASSLEPTYNEQFF.

In its sample, this clonotype was seen many times. The chain links TRBV10-2 to TRBJ2-2; 15 bases are shared with TRBD2. This CDR3 has 19 amino acids. The ends lost 6 bases at V and 1 base at J; junction bases unmatched: 9. The germline CDR1 and CDR2 sequences are WSHSY and SAAADI. Here the CDR3 reads CASRTSGTSGGRNTGELFF. CDR3 coding DNA: TGCGCCAGCAGAACCTCCGGGACTAGCGGGGGGCGGAACACCGGGGAGCTGTTTTTT.

The chain is built from TRBV12-3 or TRBV12-4 and TRBJ1-6; D uncertain. V lost 4 bases to trimming and J lost 10 bases, with 8 bases between them. The CDR3 runs to 12 residues. The CDR3, as DNA: TGTGCCAGCAGTTCTCTGGGGTCACCCCTCCACTTT. As protein: CASSSLGSPLHF.

This chain links TRBV7-6 with TRBJ2-5; a weak D match, TRBD1 (6 bases). This CDR3 spans 14 amino acids. CDR1 is SGHVS, CDR2 FNYEAQ, per germline. Trimming took off 1 base at V and 2 bases at J, with 8 bases between the two ends. In nucleotides, the CDR3 is TGTGCCAGCAGCTTAGGGGGGCTTCAAGAGACCCAGTACTTC. Protein product: CASSLGGLQETQYF.

The rearrangement links TRBV7-6 to TRBJ2-1, with 8 nucleotides matching TRBD1. The J call may be in error: the DNA end matches TRBJ2-7 better. From germline, CDR1 is SGHVS and CDR2 FNYEAQ. The CDR3 totals 15 residues. The DNA for the CDR3 is TGTGCCAGCAGCACCCTAGGACAGGGCACCTACGAGCAGTACTTC. This translates into CASSTLGQGTYEQYF.

The chain joins TRBV6-1 to TRBJ1-2; 10 bases fit TRBD1. The CDR3 extends over 14 amino acids. Germline CDR1 MNHNS, CDR2 SASEGT. J lost 5 bases, V lost 1 base, and 1 base had no gene match. The CDR3 DNA is TGTGCCAGCAGTGAAGGACAGGGGGCGTATGGCTACACCTTC. Protein sequence: CASSEGQGAYGYTF.

This clonotype was recorded at least ten times. The rearrangement links TRBV27 to TRBJ2-1; the match to TRBD2 covers 8 bases. V was clipped by 5 bases and J by 3 bases; unmatched bases: 9. This CDR3 is 16 amino acids long. Germline-derived CDR1 and CDR2 are MNHEY and SMNVEV (reference sequence). CDR3 sequence (DNA): TGTGCCAGCAGTCTCACTAGCGGAGCACTCTACAATGAGCAGTTCTTC. This translates into CASSLTSGALYNEQFF.

The rearrangement links TRBV7-2 to TRBJ2-5; 9 nucleotides agree with TRBD1. The tail of the sequence fits TRBJ2-7 better, so the J call may be wrong. CDR3 length: 15 amino acids. The germline gives CDR1 SGHTA, CDR2 FQGNSA. The CDR3 loop is CASSFWTGDSYEQYF. In DNA form, the CDR3 reads TGTGCCAGCAGCTTCTGGACAGGGGATTCCTACGAGCAGTACTTC.

This clonotype was counted many times. A clone one base away is much larger, so this may be a read error. The chain is built from TRBV12-3 or TRBV12-4 and TRBJ2-1, with TRBD2 matching 7 bases. The DNA end is a closer match to TRBJ2-7, so the J assignment may be wrong. This CDR3 region has 16 residues. CDR3 DNA sequence: TGTGCCAGCAGTTTAAGAGGCGGGAGATCCTACAATGAGCAGTACTTC. This gives the protein CASSLRGGRSYNEQYF.

This clonotype is labeled medium-sized (0.01 to 0.1%). The chain has TRBV6-1 and TRBJ2-3, with D perhaps matching TRBD1 (5 bases). The CDR3 length is 12 residues. Germline CDR1 MNHNS, CDR2 SASEGT. V gave up 5 bases and J gave up 5 bases, with 8 bases separating them. The CDR3 DNA follows: TGTGCCAGCAGTTCAGGGCGAGATACGCAGTATTTT. It specifies CASSSGRDTQYF.

This clonotype was recorded a few times. A much larger clone differs from this one at a single base, so this may be a read error. The V and J genes are TRBV5-1 and TRBJ2-7; 7 nucleotides align to TRBD2. The V and J ends lost 7 bases and 7 bases, in that order; junction bases with no gene match: 17. The CDR3 covers 15 residues. Germline V CDR1 and CDR2: SGHRS, YFSETQ. CDR3 sequence: CASLGAPGGYNEQYF. CDR3 nucleotide sequence: TGCGCCAGCTTGGGTGCTCCGGGAGGCTACAATGAGCAGTACTTC.